A single sample is the source of the 30 T cell receptor beta chains below, sequenced in a study of OX40 agonist ivuxolimab in advanced cancers. Measured with immunoSEQ multiplex PCR; TCRdb has only the in-frame clones, and not every one. The repertoire includes 90,000 to 95,000 clones, approximately 81% of them detected once, and 1% to 1.3% sits in the top ten. The specimen was CD4+ or CD8+ T cells sorted from blood, collected in a trial of the OX40 agonist ivuxolimab. These receptors came from an adult with an advanced solid tumor such as melanoma, head and neck, liver or kidney cancer.

The chain is built from TRBV28 and TRBJ2-4; D is possibly TRBD1 (6 bases). The CDR3 extends over 16 amino acids. Germline V gene lookup returns CDR1 MDHEN and CDR2 SYDVKM. V shed 5 bases and J shed 1 base, with 15 bases lying between them. The CDR3 sequence is CASSLTGSLAKNIQYF. Here the CDR3 DNA reads TGTGCCAGCAGTCTAACAGGGAGCTTGGCCAAAAACATTCAGTACTTC. The full variable domain, rest sourced from reference TRBV28 and TRBJ2-4, is DVKVTQSSRYLVKRTGEKVFLECVQDMDHENMFWYRQDPGLGLRLIYFSYDVKMKEKGDIPEGYSVSREKKERFSLILESASTNQTSMYLCASSLTGSLAKNIQYFGAGTRLSVL.

The chain employs TRBV5-1 and TRBJ2-1, with 10 nucleotides matching TRBD1. The V gene's germline CDR1 is SGHRS and CDR2 YFSETQ. This CDR3 spans 15 amino acids. The trim removed 4 bases at V and 4 bases at J, leaving 5 bases unmatched. For the CDR3, the DNA is TGCGCCAGCAGCGCAGGGACAGGGGAATACAATGAGCAGTTCTTC. Translated, it gives CASSAGTGEYNEQFF.

CDR3 bases: TGTGCCACCAGCAGTGTGAGGGGGGTCACAGATACGCAGTATTTT. Translation gives CATSSVRGVTDTQYF. V gene TRBV15 combines with J gene TRBJ2-3; D is perhaps TRBD1 or TRBD2 (6 bases each). The CDR3 sequence is 15 residues long. The V and J ends lost 3 bases and 2 bases respectively, with 12 bases between them. Germline CDR1 is LNHNV and CDR2 is YYDKDF (reference sequence).

The chain uses TRBV5-1 and TRBJ1-1; the D gene is possibly TRBD1 (6 bases). Trimming shortened V by 0 bases and J by 5 bases, and 11 bases separated the two germline ends. The germline V gene has CDR1 SGHRS and CDR2 YFSETQ. The CDR3 runs 14 residues. The chain's CDR3 is CASSLVGARTEAFF. DNA for the CDR3: TGCGCCAGCAGCTTGGTGGGGGCACGGACTGAAGCTTTCTTT. The whole variable domain, filled in from reference TRBV5-1 and TRBJ1-1, reads KAGVTQTPRYLIKTRGQQVTLSCSPISGHRSVSWYQQTPGQGLQFLFEYFSETQRNKGNFPGRFSGRQFSNSRSEMNVSTLELGDSALYLCASSLVGARTEAFFGQGTRLTVV.

The J gene is TRBJ2-3, the V gene TRBV19, with no clear D. CDR1 and CDR2 (germline): LNHDA, SQIVND (reference sequence). This CDR3 comprises 16 residues. V shed 3 bases and J shed 4 bases, with 17 bases lying between them. Written as DNA, the CDR3 is TGTGCCAGTAGTATGGGAAGGGCCAGCCACCCAGATACGCAGTATTTT. It specifies CASSMGRASHPDTQYF.

CDR3: CASSQDWGTGNTDTQYF. In DNA form, the CDR3 reads TGCGCCAGCAGCCAAGATTGGGGGACAGGGAATACAGATACGCAGTATTTT. The chain joins TRBV4-3 to TRBJ2-3; 9 bases match TRBD1. The V segment lost 0 bases and the J segment 3 bases; nucleotides outside the gene matches: 7. The CDR3 length is 17 residues. Per germline, CDR1 LGHNA and CDR2 YSLEER.

The rearrangement joins TRBV6-1 to TRBJ2-1; no definite D call. The CDR3 is made up of 12 amino acids. Germline lookup yields CDR1 MNHNS and CDR2 SASEGT. The germline V and J ends were trimmed by 6 bases and 7 bases, with 10 bases remaining between them. This CDR3 reads CASSPRRNEQFF. DNA of the CDR3: TGTGCCAGCAGCCCCAGGCGGAATGAGCAGTTCTTC.

The chain recombines TRBV5-1 with TRBJ2-3; 9 bases agree with TRBD2. The CDR3 length is 15 residues. Trimming at V came to 3 bases and at J to 4 bases, leaving 6 bases not matched to a gene. Germline V CDR1 and CDR2: SGHRS, YFSETQ. This CDR3 reads CASSSAGGGADTQYF. CDR3 coding DNA: TGCGCCAGCAGCTCTGCGGGGGGGGGCGCAGATACGCAGTATTTT.

The chain is built from TRBV7-3 and TRBJ2-7, with D perhaps assigned TRBD1 or TRBD2 (5 bases each). CDR3 length equals 9 residues. The germline CDR1 and CDR2 sequences are SGHTA and FQGTGA. CDR3 amino acids: CASSSRDGV. The CDR3 DNA follows: TGTGCCAGCAGCTCCCGGGACGGCGTT.

CDR3 residues: CASRSEGTQYF. CDR3 nucleotides: TGTGCCAGTAGATCGGAGGGGACCCAGTACTTC. The chain recombines TRBV19 with TRBJ2-5; weak D call: TRBD2 (6 bases). Germline-derived CDR1 and CDR2 are LNHDA and SQIVND (reference sequence). The CDR3 consists of 11 residues. V lost 6 bases to trimming and J lost 7 bases, with 9 bases between them.

This chain connects TRBV19 to TRBJ1-2; D unclear. CDR1 and CDR2 from the germline V gene are LNHDA and SQIVND (reference sequence). With 4 bases removed from V and 0 bases from J, the gap between germline ends came to 9 bases. CDR3 length equals 14 residues. In DNA, the CDR3 is TGTGCCAGTAGTAAAGGTCATTCTAACTATGGCTACACCTTC. This encodes CASSKGHSNYGYTF.

This rearrangement joins TRBV5-1 to TRBJ1-4; no reliable D call. The CDR3 spans 15 residues. CDR1 SGHRS and CDR2 YFSETQ come from the germline V gene. V was pared by 0 bases and J by 4 bases, with 10 bases between. CDR3 sequence: CASSLDGRHNEKLFF. The CDR3 DNA sequence: TGCGCCAGCAGCTTGGACGGCAGGCATAATGAAAAACTGTTTTTT.

The chain employs TRBV28 and TRBJ1-1; TRBD1 might be the D (6 bases). With 5 bases removed from V and 1 base from J, the gap between germline ends came to 14 bases. This CDR3 has 15 residues. Germline CDR1 MDHEN, CDR2 SYDVKM. CDR3: CASSGKDRPNTEAFF. Here the CDR3 DNA reads TGTGCCAGCAGTGGAAAGGACAGACCGAACACTGAAGCTTTCTTT.

The J gene is TRBJ1-2, the V gene TRBV28; D is uncertain. The CDR3 consists of 14 residues. The germline V gene encodes CDR1 MDHEN and CDR2 SYDVKM. V dropped 2 bases and J dropped 2 bases, with 9 bases sitting between them. The CDR3 coding sequence is TGTGCCAGCAGTTTAAGGCAAACCAACTATGGCTACACCTTC. Protein product: CASSLRQTNYGYTF.

The chain has TRBV5-1 and TRBJ2-7; 8 positions match TRBD2. This CDR3 contains 15 residues. After removal of 3 bases from V and 1 base from J, the junction contained 6 bases not matched to a gene. Germline V gene data show CDR1 as SGHRS and CDR2 as YFSETQ. The CDR3: CASSSGGGGSYEQYF. CDR3 coding DNA: TGCGCCAGCAGCTCCGGGGGCGGGGGGTCCTACGAGCAGTACTTC.

This rearrangement joins TRBV18 to TRBJ2-5; a weak D match, TRBD1 (6 bases). Trimming removed 5 bases from V and 1 base from J, with 11 bases in between. The CDR3 covers 14 residues. Germline assignment: CDR1 KGHSH and CDR2 LQKENI. The CDR3 sequence: CASSTLTGQETQYF. The CDR3 DNA sequence: TGTGCCAGCTCAACCTTGACAGGCCAAGAGACCCAGTACTTC.

This clone was seen only a few times. V is TRBV10-3 and J is TRBJ1-2; D perhaps matches TRBD1 (6 bases). Per germline, CDR1 ENHRY and CDR2 SYGVKD. The CDR3 extends over 13 amino acids. The V gene lost 4 bases and the J gene lost 8 bases, with 14 bases spanning the gap. The CDR3 region is CAISGRDIGGYTF. DNA for the CDR3: TGTGCCATCAGTGGGAGGGACATCGGGGGCTACACCTTC.

This clone has only a few counts. V gene TRBV28 combines with J gene TRBJ1-2, with D possibly TRBD1 on 5 matching bases. The germline CDR1 and CDR2 sequences are MDHEN and SYDVKM. This CDR3 contains 15 residues. The V end lost 5 bases, the J end lost 2 bases, and 15 bases lay between the germline ends. The CDR3 DNA is TGTGCCAGCAGTGCGCAGCAGGGAATCAACTATGGCTACACCTTC. This codes for CASSAQQGINYGYTF.

This chain joins TRBV2 and TRBJ2-2, with 11 bases identical to TRBD2. This CDR3 is built from 15 residues. The junction had 6 bases not matched to a gene; V was cut back by 6 bases and J by 6 bases. Germline CDR1 SNHLY, CDR2 FYNNEI. The CDR3: CASRLTSGVAGELFF. The DNA for the CDR3 is TGTGCCAGCAGACTGACTAGCGGGGTTGCCGGGGAGCTGTTTTTT.

The rearrangement uses TRBV2 and TRBJ1-5; D unclear. The V gene lost 0 bases and the J gene lost 7 bases, with 10 bases spanning the gap. Germline CDR1 and CDR2: SNHLY and FYNNEI. The CDR3 length is 14 residues. In nucleotides, the CDR3 is TGTGCCAGCAGTGAAGCGGAGGGTGGGCAGCCCCAGCATTTT. This codes for CASSEAEGGQPQHF. Based on the CDR3 plus reference TRBV2 and TRBJ1-5, the full variable domain is EPEVTQTPSHQVTQMGQEVILRCVPISNHLYFYWYRQILGQKVEFLVSFYNNEISEKSEIFDDQFSVERPDGSNFTLKIRSTKLEDSAMYFCASSEAEGGQPQHFGDGTRLSIL.

The chain joins TRBV27 to TRBJ2-5, with 7 bases matching TRBD1. Losses at the gene ends were 5 bases for V and 5 bases for J; bases not matched to a gene: 11. Germline V CDR1 and CDR2: MNHEY, SMNVEV (reference sequence). The CDR3 length is 15 residues. The CDR3 here is CASSQGRGGIETQYF. The CDR3 DNA follows: TGTGCCAGCAGTCAAGGAAGAGGGGGCATTGAGACCCAGTACTTC.

V and J are TRBV6-1 and TRBJ2-3; D possibly corresponds to TRBD1 (6 bases). CDR1 and CDR2 from the germline V gene are MNHNS and SASEGT. Between the trimmed V and J ends, which lost 4 bases and 1 base, there was a span of 9 bases. The CDR3 totals 14 residues. CDR3 amino acids: CASSVRQGTDTQYF. The CDR3 DNA reads as TGTGCCAGCAGTGTGCGACAGGGCACAGATACGCAGTATTTT.

The rearrangement links TRBV18 to TRBJ2-2; TRBD2 matches at 7 bases. Germline CDR1 and CDR2: KGHSH and LQKENI. The CDR3 is 16 residues long. Trimming at V came to 3 bases and at J to 0 bases, leaving 4 bases not matched to a gene. The CDR3 sequence is CASSPSAGANTGELFF. The CDR3 bases are TGTGCCAGCTCACCGTCCGCGGGGGCGAACACCGGGGAGCTGTTTTTT.

This chain connects TRBV30 to TRBJ2-5, with D possibly TRBD2 on 5 matching bases. There are 13 residues in the CDR3. Germline V gene sequence: CDR1 GTSNPN, CDR2 SVGIG (reference sequence). Deletions cut 1 base from V and 5 bases from J, with 11 bases between. The CDR3 loop is CAWSGTRRETQYF. The CDR3, as DNA: TGTGCCTGGAGTGGGACTCGGAGGGAGACCCAGTACTTC.

A single count supports this clone. DNA of the CDR3: TGTGCCAGCAGCCGCGGGGGCAGCCTCTATGGCTACACCTTC. This codes for CASSRGGSLYGYTF. The rearrangement links TRBV7-9 to TRBJ1-2; D perhaps matches TRBD1 (6 bases). The ends were cut back, 5 bases at V and 4 bases at J, with 14 bases in the middle. This CDR3 is built from 14 residues. Germline V CDR1 and CDR2: SEHNR, FQNEAQ (reference sequence).

The V and J genes are TRBV2 and TRBJ2-2, with a tentative D call TRBD2 (5 bases). V shed 7 bases and J shed 2 bases, with 8 bases lying between them. There are 13 residues in the CDR3. CDR1 and CDR2 from the germline V gene are SNHLY and FYNNEI. The CDR3 DNA is TGTGCCAGCAAGAGGGATAACACCGGGGAGCTGTTTTTT. It yields the protein CASKRDNTGELFF.

This clone turned up a few times. V usage is TRBV7-9 and J usage is TRBJ2-1; 9 bases match TRBD1. Trimming took 0 bases from V and 7 from J; bases not matched to a gene: 10. CDR3 length: 17 residues. Germline CDR1 and CDR2: SEHNR and FQNEAQ (reference sequence). This CDR3 reads CASSLAWGTGKGNEQFF. The DNA for the CDR3 is TGTGCCAGCAGCTTAGCCTGGGGGACAGGGAAGGGGAATGAGCAGTTCTTC.

This chain connects TRBV6-1 to TRBJ2-2; 16 bases agree with TRBD2. The germline V gene has CDR1 MNHNS and CDR2 SASEGT. The CDR3 is 19 amino acids. Trimming cost V 4 bases and J 7 bases; bases outside gene matches: 12. CDR3 residues: CASSAPGLAGGRFSGELFF. The CDR3 region has the DNA TGTGCCAGCAGTGCCCCGGGACTAGCGGGGGGGCGGTTTAGCGGGGAGCTGTTTTTT.

The V and J genes are TRBV5-8 and TRBJ2-3, with D maybe TRBD1 (5 bases). CDR3 size: 11 residues. Trimming removed 4 bases from V and 7 bases from J, with 7 bases in between. Germline values: CDR1 SGHTS, CDR2 YDEGEE. As DNA, the CDR3 is TGTGCCAGCAGCCGACAGTATACGCAGTATTTT. It yields the protein CASSRQYTQYF.

This clone was seen repeatedly, ten times or more. This chain links TRBV5-1 with TRBJ1-2; D is uncertain. From germline, CDR1 is SGHRS and CDR2 YFSETQ. Trimming took 0 bases from V and 4 from J, leaving 10 bases between them. CDR3 length equals 14 residues. Here the CDR3 DNA reads TGCGCCAGCAGCTTGGATCAAGGGTCCTATGGCTACACCTTC. Protein product: CASSLDQGSYGYTF.